A single TCR beta chain is shown here with its context. With a J-beta primer mix and a sample-barcoded 5' primer, a second PCR ran roughly 6 to 11 cycles. Every cDNA was tagged by a template-switch adaptor with 12 random nucleotides. Each CDR3 protein is one row after TCRdb ran MiXCR on the 5' RACE reads. The sample lists more than 500,000 distinct CDR3 sequences, about 26% occurring once. The data were obtained in a study of blood T cells in healthy people across ages. These data were also filed under a second study, of T cells of mothers and their children. From that second work: Each child contributed about 3 million TCR beta CDR3 reads, while each mother contributed over 8 million.

The material sequenced was blood. The origin of this receptor is a boy between 2 and 10 years old in good health.

The CDR3 coding sequence is TGTGCCAGCAGCGTAGCTGTCACGGGCACAGATACGCAGTATTTT. It yields the protein CASSVAVTGTDTQYF. The chain recombines TRBV9 with TRBJ2-3; D remains ambiguous. Per germline, CDR1 SGDLS and CDR2 YYNGEE. Trimming cost V 0 bases and J 1 base, with 9 bases left between them. The CDR3 covers 15 residues.